This is a list of T cell receptor beta chains from one sample in a study of CD8 T cells in Susac syndrome. TCRdb fed the immunoSEQ multiplex PCR reads into MiXCR, producing one record per CDR3 protein. The table includes 150,000 to 200,000 distinct CDR3 sequences, approximately 94% detected once. Sequenced material: CD4+ T cells from PBMCs. The receptors derive from a human donor with multiple sclerosis. Both conserved end residues are part of each CDR3. A D gene is named only where the DNA matches it firmly. Only some rows state a clone size, as once, few, many or a class for expanded clones.

CASSEGVHTSYEQYF TGTGCCAGCAGTGAAGGGGTTCACACTTCCTACGAGCAGTACTTC TRBJ2-7 TRBV25-1 - -
CASSQGPWTGGYNEQFF TGTGCCAGCAGCCAAGGCCCGTGGACAGGGGGATACAATGAGCAGTTCTTC TRBJ2-1 TRBV14 TRBD1 -
CASSLVPLGNGNQPQHF TGCGCCAGCAGCTTGGTCCCATTGGGTAACGGCAATCAGCCCCAGCATTTT TRBJ1-5 TRBV5-1 - -
CASSLRAGGRQPQHF TGTGCCAGCAGTCTCCGGGCCGGGGGACGGCAGCCCCAGCATTTT TRBJ1-5 TRBV6-2/TRBV6-3 - -
CSGFGDGAKNIQYF TGCAGTGGGTTCGGGGACGGAGCCAAAAACATTCAGTACTTC TRBJ2-4 TRBV20-1 - -
CSVQPSGNTIYF TGCAGCGTACAGCCGTCTGGAAACACCATATATTTT TRBJ1-3 TRBV29-1 - -
CASTIPWSVDQPQHF TGTGCCAGTACTATACCTTGGTCAGTAGATCAGCCCCAGCATTTT TRBJ1-5 TRBV19 - -
CASRVQPNTEAFF TGTGCCAGTAGAGTCCAGCCTAACACTGAAGCTTTCTTT TRBJ1-1 TRBV19 - -
CSVEDLNRQGAEGHHGYTQYF TGCAGCGTTGAAGATCTTAACCGACAGGGGGCGGAGGGTCACCACGGGTATACGCAGTATTTT TRBJ2-3 TRBV29-1 TRBD1 once
CASSWTDLSYEQYF TGTGCCAGCAGTTGGACAGACCTGTCCTACGAGCAGTACTTC TRBJ2-7 TRBV12-3/TRBV12-4 - -
CSVRPDSYNEQFF TGCAGCGTACGCCCAGATTCCTACAATGAGCAGTTCTTC TRBJ2-1 TRBV29-1 - -
CASSPMGLAQETQYF TGTGCCAGCTCACCAATGGGACTAGCACAAGAGACCCAGTACTTC TRBJ2-5 TRBV18 TRBD2 -
CAITRTSGAETQYF TGTGCCATCACCAGGACTAGCGGGGCAGAGACCCAGTACTTC TRBJ2-5 TRBV10-3 TRBD2 -
CASSLGGGAGQETQYF TGTGCCAGCAGCTTGGGGGGCGGGGCTGGCCAAGAGACCCAGTACTTC TRBJ2-5 TRBV5-4 - -
CASRTRGNTEAFF TGTGCCAGCAGGACTAGGGGTAACACTGAAGCTTTCTTT TRBJ1-1 TRBV5-6 - -
CASSGTSGGEQFF TGCGCCAGCAGCGGGACTAGCGGGGGTGAGCAGTTCTTC TRBJ2-1 TRBV5-1 TRBD2 -
CASYAGWNQPQHF TGTGCCAGCTATGCTGGCTGGAATCAGCCCCAGCATTTT TRBJ1-5 TRBV28 - -
CAWSDGIEETQYF TGTGCCTGGAGTGACGGGATTGAAGAGACCCAGTACTTC TRBJ2-5 TRBV30 - -
CASSLDRFTDTQYF TGTGCCAGCAGCTTAGACAGATTCACAGATACGCAGTATTTT TRBJ2-3 TRBV11-2 - -
CASSVASGRAGPGELFF TGTGCCAGCAGCGTAGCTAGCGGGAGGGCGGGGCCCGGGGAGCTGTTTTTT TRBJ2-2 TRBV9 TRBD2 -
CASRTGTMNTGELFF TGTGCCAGCAGGACCGGGACAATGAACACCGGGGAGCTGTTTTTT TRBJ2-2 TRBV27 - -
CAWGDLGETQYF TGTGCCTGGGGGGACCTGGGGGAGACCCAGTACTTC TRBJ2-5 TRBV30 - -
CASSSLGLVGAQYF TGTGCCAGCAGTTCCCTCGGACTAGTTGGAGCCCAGTACTTC TRBJ2-5 TRBV27 TRBD2 -